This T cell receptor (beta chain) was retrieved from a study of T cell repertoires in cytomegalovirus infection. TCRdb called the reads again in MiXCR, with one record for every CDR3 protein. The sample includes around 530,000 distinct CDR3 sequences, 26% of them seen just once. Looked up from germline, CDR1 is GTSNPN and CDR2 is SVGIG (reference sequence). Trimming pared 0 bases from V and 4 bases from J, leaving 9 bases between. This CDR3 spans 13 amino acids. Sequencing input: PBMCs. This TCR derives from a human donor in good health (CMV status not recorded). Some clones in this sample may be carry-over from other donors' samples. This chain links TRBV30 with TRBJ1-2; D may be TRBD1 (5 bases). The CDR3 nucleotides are TGTGCCTGGAGTGTTGCGGGGGGCTATGGCTACACCTTC. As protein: CAWSVAGGYGYTF.